One sample yielded the 6 T cell receptor beta chains listed below, sequenced in a study of blood T cell repertoires in COVID-19. Clones were sequenced by immunoSEQ multiplex PCR, and TCRdb holds only the in-frame ones, with some missing. The sample has roughly 120,000 clones, over 65% seen once. The sequencing sample was made of peripheral blood. The receptors originated from a woman in her sixties with acute or convalescent COVID-19.

This rearrangement joins TRBV5-1 to TRBJ1-4; TRBD1 might be the D (6 bases). This CDR3 has 14 residues. The V end was cut by 4 bases, the J end by 7 bases, with 14 bases between. Germline CDR1 and CDR2: SGHRS and YFSETQ. This chain's CDR3 is CASSKQGSLEKLFF. The DNA of the CDR3 is TGCGCCAGCAGCAAACAGGGAAGTCTTGAAAAACTGTTTTTT.

In DNA form, the CDR3 reads TGTGCCAGCAGCCGGGGGGTAGGGGCTGAAGCTTTCTTT. It translates to CASSRGVGAEAFF. The chain recombines TRBV3-1 (or the pseudogene TRBV3-2) with TRBJ1-1; weak D call: TRBD1 (5 bases). The V gene's germline CDR1 is LGHDT and CDR2 YNNKEL (reference sequence). The CDR3 is 13 amino acids. The V gene lost 4 bases and the J gene lost 6 bases, with 12 bases spanning the gap.

In DNA form, the CDR3 reads TGTGCCAGCAGCAAGGGACAGGGGGCCCGTAATTCACCCCTCCACTTT. As protein: CASSKGQGARNSPLHF. The chain carries TRBV7-9 and TRBJ1-6; 12 nucleotides line up with TRBD1. The CDR3 length is 16 residues. The V gene end was trimmed by 5 bases and the J gene end by 6 bases; junction bases not matched to a gene: 5. Germline assignment: CDR1 SEHNR and CDR2 FQNEAQ (reference sequence).

The chain has TRBV28 and TRBJ1-6; TRBD1 matches at 7 bases. V gave up 4 bases and J gave up 10 bases; unmatched junction bases: 4. The CDR3 covers 13 residues. Per germline, CDR1 MDHEN and CDR2 SYDVKM. The CDR3 protein is CASSSFRGSPLHF. The CDR3 nucleotides are TGTGCCAGCAGTTCCTTCAGGGGGTCACCCCTCCACTTT.

This chain joins TRBV5-1 and TRBJ1-6; possibly TRBD1 for D (5 bases). The CDR3 totals 14 residues. Germline V gene lookup returns CDR1 SGHRS and CDR2 YFSETQ. With 2 bases removed from V and 10 bases from J, the gap between germline ends came to 13 bases. The CDR3 loop is CASSFGQGRSPLHF. CDR3 in DNA: TGCGCCAGCAGCTTTGGGCAGGGAAGATCACCCCTCCACTTT.

The V call is TRBV30, the J call TRBJ1-2; 8 nucleotides match TRBD1. The CDR3 loop spans 14 amino acids. V was clipped by 4 bases and J by 5 bases; unmatched bases: 9. Germline CDR1 GTSNPN, CDR2 SVGIG (reference sequence). CDR3: CAWKPQGAGYGYTF. The CDR3 region has the DNA TGTGCCTGGAAGCCCCAGGGGGCAGGTTATGGCTACACCTTC.